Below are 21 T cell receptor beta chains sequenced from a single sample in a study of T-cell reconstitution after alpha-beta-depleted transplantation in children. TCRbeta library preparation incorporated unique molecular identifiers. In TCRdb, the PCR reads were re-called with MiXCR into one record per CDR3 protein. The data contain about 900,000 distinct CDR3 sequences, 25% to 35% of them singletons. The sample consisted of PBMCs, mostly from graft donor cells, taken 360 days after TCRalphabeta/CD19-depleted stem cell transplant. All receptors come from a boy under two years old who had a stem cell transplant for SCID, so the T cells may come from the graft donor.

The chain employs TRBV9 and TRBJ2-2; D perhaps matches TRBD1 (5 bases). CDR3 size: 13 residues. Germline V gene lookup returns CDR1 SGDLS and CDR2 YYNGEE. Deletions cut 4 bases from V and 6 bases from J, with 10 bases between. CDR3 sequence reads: CASSKTVPGELFF. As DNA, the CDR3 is TGTGCCAGCAGCAAGACAGTCCCCGGGGAGCTGTTTTTT.

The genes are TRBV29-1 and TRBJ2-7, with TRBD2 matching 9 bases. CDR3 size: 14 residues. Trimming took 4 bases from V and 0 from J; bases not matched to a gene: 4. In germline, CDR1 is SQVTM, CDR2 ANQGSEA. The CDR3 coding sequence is TGCAGCGTTGCCCGGACTAGCGTCTCCTACGAGCAGTACTTC. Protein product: CSVARTSVSYEQYF.

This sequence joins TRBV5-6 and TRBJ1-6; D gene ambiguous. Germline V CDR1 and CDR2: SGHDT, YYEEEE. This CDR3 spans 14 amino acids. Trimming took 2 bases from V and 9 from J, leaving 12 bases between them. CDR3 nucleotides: TGTGCCAGCAGCTTCGGAGGCAGAGGTTCACCCCTCCACTTT. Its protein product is CASSFGGRGSPLHF. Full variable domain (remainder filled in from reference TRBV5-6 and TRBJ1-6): DAGVTQSPTHLIKTRGQQVTLRCSPKSGHDTVSWYQQALGQGPQFIFQYYEEEERQRGNFPDRFSGHQFPNYSSELNVNALLLGDSALYLCASSFGGRGSPLHFGNGTRLTVT.

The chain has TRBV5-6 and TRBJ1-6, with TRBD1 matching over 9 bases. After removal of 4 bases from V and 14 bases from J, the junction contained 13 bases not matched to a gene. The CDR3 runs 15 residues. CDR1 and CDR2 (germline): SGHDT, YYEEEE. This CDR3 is CASSAPGQGPESLHF. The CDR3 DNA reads TGTGCCAGCAGCGCACCGGGACAGGGTCCTGAGTCCCTCCACTTT. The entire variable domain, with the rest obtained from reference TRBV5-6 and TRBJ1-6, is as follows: DAGVTQSPTHLIKTRGQQVTLRCSPKSGHDTVSWYQQALGQGPQFIFQYYEEEERQRGNFPDRFSGHQFPNYSSELNVNALLLGDSALYLCASSAPGQGPESLHFGNGTRLTVT.

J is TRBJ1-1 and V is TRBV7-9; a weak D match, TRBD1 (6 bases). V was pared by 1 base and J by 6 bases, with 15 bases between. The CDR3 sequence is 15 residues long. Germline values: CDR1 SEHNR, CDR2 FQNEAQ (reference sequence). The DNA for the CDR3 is TGTGCCAGCAGCTTAGGGGTGGGGGCGTTATCTGAAGCTTTCTTT. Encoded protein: CASSLGVGALSEAFF.

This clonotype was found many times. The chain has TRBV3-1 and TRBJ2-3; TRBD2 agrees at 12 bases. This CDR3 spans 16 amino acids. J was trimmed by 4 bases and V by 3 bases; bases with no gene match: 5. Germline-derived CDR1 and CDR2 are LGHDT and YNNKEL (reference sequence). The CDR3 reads CASSHPLAGGSDTQYF. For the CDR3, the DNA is TGTGCCAGCAGCCATCCACTAGCGGGGGGATCAGATACGCAGTATTTT.

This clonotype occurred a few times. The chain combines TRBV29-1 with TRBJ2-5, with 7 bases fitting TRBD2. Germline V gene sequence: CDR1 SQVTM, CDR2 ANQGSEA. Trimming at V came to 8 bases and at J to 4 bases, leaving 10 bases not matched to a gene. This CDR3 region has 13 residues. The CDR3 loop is CSSNTWEGETQYF. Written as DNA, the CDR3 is TGCAGCTCCAATACTTGGGAGGGAGAGACCCAGTACTTC.

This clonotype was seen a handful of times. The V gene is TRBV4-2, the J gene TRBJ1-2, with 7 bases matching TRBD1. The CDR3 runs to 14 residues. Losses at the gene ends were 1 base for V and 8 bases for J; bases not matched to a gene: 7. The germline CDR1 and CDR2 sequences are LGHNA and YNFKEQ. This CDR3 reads CASSQVGGAKGYTF. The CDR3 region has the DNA TGTGCCAGCAGCCAAGTAGGGGGCGCGAAGGGCTACACCTTC.

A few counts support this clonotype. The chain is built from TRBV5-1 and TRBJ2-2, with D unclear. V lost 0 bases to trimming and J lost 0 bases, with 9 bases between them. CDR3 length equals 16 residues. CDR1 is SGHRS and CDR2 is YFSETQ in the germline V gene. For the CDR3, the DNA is TGCGCCAGCAGCTTGGTTAGATACTCGAACACCGGGGAGCTGTTTTTT. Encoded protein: CASSLVRYSNTGELFF.

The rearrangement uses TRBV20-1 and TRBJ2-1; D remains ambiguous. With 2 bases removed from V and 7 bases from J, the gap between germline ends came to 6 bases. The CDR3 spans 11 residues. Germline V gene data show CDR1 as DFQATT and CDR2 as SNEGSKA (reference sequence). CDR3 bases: TGCAGTGCTAGACGGATTAATGAGCAGTTCTTC. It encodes CSARRINEQFF.

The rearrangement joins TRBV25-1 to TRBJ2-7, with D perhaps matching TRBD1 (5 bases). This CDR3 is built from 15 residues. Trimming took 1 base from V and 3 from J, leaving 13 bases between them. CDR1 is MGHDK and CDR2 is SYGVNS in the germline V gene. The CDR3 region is CASSESRGLSYEQYF. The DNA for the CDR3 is TGTGCCAGCAGTGAATCAAGGGGCTTAAGCTACGAGCAGTACTTC.

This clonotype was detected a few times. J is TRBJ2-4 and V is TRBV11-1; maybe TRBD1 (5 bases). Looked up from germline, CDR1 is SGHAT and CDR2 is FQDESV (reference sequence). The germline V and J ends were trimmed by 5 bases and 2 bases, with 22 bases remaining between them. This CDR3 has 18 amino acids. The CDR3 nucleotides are TGTGCCAGCAGCCCAGGACACGTGGGCATCTTGCCCAAAAACATTCAGTACTTC. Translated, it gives CASSPGHVGILPKNIQYF.

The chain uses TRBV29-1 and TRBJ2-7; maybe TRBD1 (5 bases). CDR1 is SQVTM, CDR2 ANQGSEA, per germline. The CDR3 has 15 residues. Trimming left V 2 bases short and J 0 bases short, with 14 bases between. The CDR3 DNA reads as TGCAGCGTTGAATGGCAGGACACTCTCTCCTACGAGCAGTACTTC. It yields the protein CSVEWQDTLSYEQYF.

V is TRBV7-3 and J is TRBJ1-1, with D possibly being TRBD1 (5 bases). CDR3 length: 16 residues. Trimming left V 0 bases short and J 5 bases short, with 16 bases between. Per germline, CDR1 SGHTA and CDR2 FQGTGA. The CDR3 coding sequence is TGTGCCAGCAGCTTAACCCCCTCGGGGGGGTGGACTGAAGCTTTCTTT. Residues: CASSLTPSGGWTEAFF.

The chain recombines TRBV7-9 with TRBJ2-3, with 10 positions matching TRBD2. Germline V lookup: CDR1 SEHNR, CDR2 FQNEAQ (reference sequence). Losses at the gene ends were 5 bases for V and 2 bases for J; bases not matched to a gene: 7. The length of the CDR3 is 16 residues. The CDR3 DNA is TGTGCCAGCAGCAGACGGACTAGCGGACCCACAGATACGCAGTATTTT. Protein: CASSRRTSGPTDTQYF.

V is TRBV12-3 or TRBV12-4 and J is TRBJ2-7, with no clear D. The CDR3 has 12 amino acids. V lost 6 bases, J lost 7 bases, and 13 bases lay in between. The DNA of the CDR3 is TGTGCCAGCAGCTACAAGCGTTGGGAGCAGTACTTC. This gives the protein CASSYKRWEQYF.

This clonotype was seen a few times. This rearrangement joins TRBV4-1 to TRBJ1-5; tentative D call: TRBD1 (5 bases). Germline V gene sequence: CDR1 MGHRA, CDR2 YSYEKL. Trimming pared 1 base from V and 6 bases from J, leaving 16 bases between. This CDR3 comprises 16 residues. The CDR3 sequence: CASSQVMKGRGQPQHF. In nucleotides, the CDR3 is TGCGCCAGCAGCCAAGTGATGAAGGGTAGGGGTCAGCCCCAGCATTTT.

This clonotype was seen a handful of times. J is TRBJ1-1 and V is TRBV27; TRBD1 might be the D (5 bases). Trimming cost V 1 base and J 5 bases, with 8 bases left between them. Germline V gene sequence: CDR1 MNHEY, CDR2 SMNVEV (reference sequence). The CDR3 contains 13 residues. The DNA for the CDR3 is TGTGCCAGCAGTTTATTCCGACAGACTGAAGCTTTCTTT. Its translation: CASSLFRQTEAFF.

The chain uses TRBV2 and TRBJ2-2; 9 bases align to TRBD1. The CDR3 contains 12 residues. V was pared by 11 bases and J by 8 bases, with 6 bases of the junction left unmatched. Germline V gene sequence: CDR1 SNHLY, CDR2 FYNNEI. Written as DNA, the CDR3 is TGTGCCGAGGGGGACAGGGCGGGGGAGCTGTTTTTT. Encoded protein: CAEGDRAGELFF.

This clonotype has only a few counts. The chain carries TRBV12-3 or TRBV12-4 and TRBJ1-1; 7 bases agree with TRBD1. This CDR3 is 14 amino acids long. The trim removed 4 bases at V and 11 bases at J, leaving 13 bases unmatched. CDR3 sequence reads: CASSSDREVMGAFF. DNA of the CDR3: TGTGCCAGCAGTTCCGACAGGGAGGTTATGGGGGCTTTCTTT.

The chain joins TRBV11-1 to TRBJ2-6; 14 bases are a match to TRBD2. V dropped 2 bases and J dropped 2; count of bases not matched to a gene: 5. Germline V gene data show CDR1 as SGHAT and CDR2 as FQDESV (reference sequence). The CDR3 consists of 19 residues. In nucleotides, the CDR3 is TGTGCCAGCAGCTTAATGGGGACTAGCGGGGGTCCTGGGGCCAACGTCCTGACTTTC. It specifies CASSLMGTSGGPGANVLTF.